This TCR beta chain comes out of a study of blood T cell repertoires in COVID-19. Study overall: T cells, B-cell-depleted T cells, or PBMCs provided the cDNA or gDNA that served as material.

Source study methods: Estimates of nucleated cell counts were drawn from the amplification of reference gene primers. Sequencing used immunoSEQ multiplex PCR; TCRdb keeps in-frame clones, though not all of them. That table gives V, J and clone size, and the DNA gave D and trimming. Here the sample spans some 220,000 clones, 80% being singletons. Germline CDR1 LGHDT, CDR2 YNNKEL (reference sequence). The ends were cut back, 4 bases at V and 2 bases at J, with 12 bases in the middle. The CDR3 is made up of 14 amino acids. Material: peripheral blood. V and J are TRBV3-1 (or the pseudogene TRBV3-2) and TRBJ2-7, with a weak D call TRBD2 (6 bases). This sequence was found in a human donor in a cohort sampled during active COVID-19. CDR3 nucleotides: TGTGCCAGCAGCCCCCAGCGGGTAACCTACGAGCAGTACTTC. Protein product: CASSPQRVTYEQYF.